This T cell receptor (beta chain) was documented in a study of blood T cell repertoires in COVID-19. CDR3 length equals 17 residues. J was trimmed by 0 bases and V by 4 bases; bases with no gene match: 10. In germline, CDR1 is SGHTS, CDR2 YDEGEE. In the authors' methods: It was from reference gene primer amplification that nucleated cell counts were estimated. Clones were sequenced by immunoSEQ multiplex PCR, and TCRdb holds only the in-frame ones, with some missing. V, J and clone size are those of that table, while D and trimming were read from the DNA. The table includes around 250,000 clones, about 83% detected once.

The V gene is TRBV5-8, the J gene TRBJ1-1; 9 bases are shared with TRBD1. The specimen sequenced was peripheral blood. The sequence was obtained from a man older than 75 with acute or convalescent COVID-19. The CDR3 DNA follows: TGTGCCAGCAGCGTAGGATACAGGGGGCGTGTGAACACTGAAGCTTTCTTT. Protein sequence: CASSVGYRGRVNTEAFF.